This passage covers 32 T cell receptor beta chains from one sample sequenced in a study of blood T cell repertoires in COVID-19. Generated by immunoSEQ multiplex PCR, the TCRdb table keeps only in-frame clones and is missing some. The sample includes 35,000 to 50,000 clones, about 90% seen only once; the top ten take around 4.7%. The sequenced sample consisted of peripheral blood. Receptors originate from a man aged 55 to 70 with acute or convalescent COVID-19.

The rearrangement joins TRBV6-2 or TRBV6-3 to TRBJ1-1, with D possibly TRBD1 on 5 matching bases. Germline CDR1 MNHEY, CDR2 SVGEGT. The CDR3 is 16 residues long. Trimming stripped 2 bases from V and 0 bases from J, with 13 bases between. The DNA for the CDR3 is TGTGCCAGCAGTTACGGAACAGGCGGGGTGAACACTGAAGCTTTCTTT. This gives the protein CASSYGTGGVNTEAFF.

The J gene is TRBJ2-7, the V gene TRBV7-2; TRBD1 aligns across 7 bases. Germline trimming cut 5 bases from V and 2 bases from J; bases unmatched to any gene: 9. The CDR3 has 15 residues. The germline V gene encodes CDR1 SGHTA and CDR2 FQGNSA. The CDR3 region is CASSTSGTAPYEQYF. CDR3 bases: TGTGCCAGCAGCACCTCCGGGACAGCGCCCTACGAGCAGTACTTC.

The V gene is TRBV5-5, the J gene TRBJ1-1; D not certain. V shed 0 bases and J shed 0 bases, with 15 bases lying between them. Germline-derived CDR1 and CDR2 are SGHKS and YYEKEE (reference sequence). The CDR3 loop spans 17 amino acids. For the CDR3, the DNA is TGTGCCAGCAGCTTGGCCGTATCGTCGGGAGTGAACACTGAAGCTTTCTTT. Amino acids: CASSLAVSSGVNTEAFF.

This clone has a single count. The chain combines TRBV29-1 with TRBJ2-3; 7 nucleotides line up with TRBD2. Germline assignment: CDR1 SQVTM and CDR2 ANQGSEA. The CDR3 covers 14 residues. The V gene end was trimmed by 4 bases and the J gene end by 0 bases; junction bases not matched to a gene: 4. CDR3 sequence (DNA): TGCAGCGTTGGTGCGGGACTAAGCACAGATACGCAGTATTTT. Residues: CSVGAGLSTDTQYF.

This sequence joins TRBV11-2 and TRBJ2-3; D is perhaps TRBD2 (5 bases). This CDR3 comprises 12 residues. Germline values: CDR1 SGHAT, CDR2 FQNNGV. Trimming took 0 bases from V and 8 from J, leaving 6 bases between them. CDR3 loop: CASSLDRGTQYF. The CDR3 nucleotides read TGTGCCAGCAGCTTAGATCGGGGTACGCAGTATTTT.

The chain recombines TRBV10-1 with TRBJ2-7, with 8 bases fitting TRBD2. This CDR3 has 16 residues. Germline CDR1 is WNHNN and CDR2 is SYGVQD (reference sequence). V was pared by 5 bases and J by 2 bases, with 11 bases of the junction left unmatched. The CDR3 DNA reads TGCGCCAGCAGTCAGGGAGCGGGGGCGCCTCCCTACGAGCAGTACTTC. This gives the protein CASSQGAGAPPYEQYF.

The chain combines TRBV19 with TRBJ1-1, with 8 bases that match TRBD1. The CDR3 covers 15 residues. Trimming took 7 bases from V and 4 from J; bases not matched to a gene: 11. CDR1 is LNHDA and CDR2 is SQIVND in the germline V gene (reference sequence). The DNA of the CDR3 is TGTGCCAGTACCCCAACGACAGGGGTCGGCACTGAAGCTTTCTTT. Residues: CASTPTTGVGTEAFF.

The chain recombines TRBV6-2 or TRBV6-3 with TRBJ1-4; D remains unclear. V was pared by 2 bases and J by 0 bases, with 7 bases between. The CDR3 has 15 amino acids. Germline V gives CDR1 MNHEY, CDR2 SVGEGT. The CDR3 DNA reads TGTGCCAGCAGTTACCGGAGGGCAACTAATGAAAAACTGTTTTTT. Protein sequence: CASSYRRATNEKLFF.

The gene calls are TRBV24-1 and TRBJ2-3; possibly TRBD1 for D (5 bases). Trimming stripped 10 bases from V and 0 bases from J, with 19 bases between. The CDR3 runs to 16 residues. Germline V gene lookup returns CDR1 KGHDR and CDR2 SFDVKD. This chain's CDR3 is CATRWGPRKSTDTQYF. In DNA form, the CDR3 reads TGTGCCACACGTTGGGGCCCGCGGAAAAGCACAGATACGCAGTATTTT.

CDR3 sequence: CVTSGDYNEQFF. The CDR3 region has the DNA TGTGTTACTAGCGGGGACTACAATGAGCAGTTCTTC. This chain uses TRBV12-3 or TRBV12-4 with TRBJ2-1; 10 bases align to TRBD2. The CDR3 is 12 residues long.

The genes are TRBV14 and TRBJ1-2, with 8 nucleotides matching TRBD1. The J segment lost 5 bases and the V segment lost 4 bases, leaving 3 bases of the junction unmatched. Per the germline V gene, CDR1 is SGHDN and CDR2 is FVKESK. This CDR3 contains 13 residues. CDR3 in amino acids: CASSPRTGYGYTF. The CDR3, as DNA: TGTGCCAGCAGCCCCAGGACAGGGTATGGCTACACCTTC.

This clone was recorded a few times. The V call is TRBV6-5, the J call TRBJ1-5; D gene ambiguous. CDR1 is MNHEY, CDR2 SVGAGI, per germline. V lost 6 bases, J lost 0 bases, and 12 bases lay in between. The CDR3 is 15 amino acids. CDR3 amino acids: CASRVSLYSNQPQHF. The CDR3 DNA reads TGTGCCAGCAGGGTCAGTTTGTATAGCAATCAGCCCCAGCATTTT.

The chain combines TRBV27 with TRBJ2-1; 7 nucleotides agree with TRBD2. With V trimmed by 3 bases and J by 10 bases, 18 bases remained unmatched. The CDR3 loop spans 17 amino acids. CDR1 is MNHEY, CDR2 SMNVEV, per germline (reference sequence). The CDR3 loop reads CASSFLPGASGLGEQFF. The CDR3 DNA reads as TGTGCCAGCAGTTTCCTCCCTGGGGCTAGCGGCCTGGGGGAGCAGTTCTTC.

J is TRBJ1-3 and V is TRBV9, with D possibly TRBD1 on 6 matching bases. The CDR3 spans 15 residues. With 6 bases removed from V and 2 bases from J, the gap between germline ends came to 15 bases. Germline loops: CDR1 SGDLS, CDR2 YYNGEE. The CDR3 protein is CASTISGVAGNTIYF. The CDR3 DNA sequence: TGTGCCAGCACCATATCAGGGGTTGCTGGAAACACCATATATTTT.

The CDR3 coding sequence is TGTGCCAGCAGTTACCGCGGAGTTAATTCACCCCTCCACTTT. Its protein product is CASSYRGVNSPLHF. This chain joins TRBV6-6 and TRBJ1-6, with no clear D. The CDR3 runs to 14 residues. Deletions cut 2 bases from V and 6 bases from J, with 8 bases between. Germline V lookup: CDR1 MNHNY, CDR2 SVGAGI (reference sequence).

This chain's CDR3 is CASSPGLAGGQSNEQFF. The CDR3, as DNA: TGTGCCAGCTCACCGGGGCTAGCGGGGGGCCAATCGAATGAGCAGTTCTTC. The chain is built from TRBV18 and TRBJ2-1; 11 nucleotides line up with TRBD2. The CDR3 extends over 17 amino acids. Germline trimming cut 3 bases from V and 7 bases from J; bases unmatched to any gene: 11. The V gene's germline CDR1 is KGHSH and CDR2 LQKENI.

The chain combines TRBV5-4 with TRBJ1-1; no clear D gene. CDR3 length: 13 amino acids. The V end was cut by 4 bases, the J end by 3 bases, with 10 bases between. Germline values: CDR1 SGHNT, CDR2 YYREEE (reference sequence). The DNA for the CDR3 is TGTGCCAGCAGCCGCGCATATGACACTGAAGCTTTCTTT. As protein: CASSRAYDTEAFF.

The chain combines TRBV10-3 with TRBJ2-3; perhaps TRBD2 as D (7 bases). Germline CDR1 ENHRY, CDR2 SYGVKD. The CDR3 spans 15 residues. Trimming took 7 bases from V and 5 from J, leaving 19 bases between them. The CDR3 loop is CAITRSRGGVDTQYF. In DNA, the CDR3 is TGTGCCATCACCAGATCGAGGGGGGGGGTAGATACGCAGTATTTT.

This chain links TRBV2 with TRBJ1-1; the match to TRBD1 covers 7 bases. The CDR3 sequence is 12 residues long. Germline loops: CDR1 SNHLY, CDR2 FYNNEI. V dropped 7 bases and J dropped 4; count of bases not matched to a gene: 3. The CDR3 region is CASNRGGTEAFF. As DNA, the CDR3 is TGTGCCAGCAACAGGGGAGGCACTGAAGCTTTCTTT.

This clone was counted once. This chain connects TRBV11-2 to TRBJ2-1; D might be TRBD2 (5 bases). Deletions cut 5 bases from V and 6 bases from J, with 17 bases between. This CDR3 has 15 amino acids. Germline-derived CDR1 and CDR2 are SGHAT and FQNNGV. CDR3 region: CASSPRIGRGNEQFF. The CDR3 DNA follows: TGTGCCAGCAGCCCGAGGATTGGACGGGGCAATGAGCAGTTCTTC.

This rearrangement joins TRBV7-8 to TRBJ1-2; maybe TRBD1 (5 bases). This CDR3 has 14 amino acids. V was pared by 2 bases and J by 8 bases, with 15 bases between. Germline values: CDR1 SGHVS, CDR2 FQNEAQ. The CDR3 here is CASSLWQDQGGYTF. The CDR3 bases are TGTGCCAGCAGCTTATGGCAGGACCAGGGCGGCTACACCTTC.

J is TRBJ2-7 and V is TRBV6-1; 7 positions agree with TRBD2. Germline trimming cut 3 bases from V and 3 bases from J; bases unmatched to any gene: 5. CDR1 MNHNS and CDR2 SASEGT come from the germline V gene. The CDR3 contains 14 residues. CDR3 sequence reads: CASSEWGGVYEQYF. CDR3 bases: TGTGCCAGCAGTGAGTGGGGGGGGGTCTACGAGCAGTACTTC.

The chain combines TRBV5-4 with TRBJ1-2; 10 bases fit TRBD1. The V gene's germline CDR1 is SGHNT and CDR2 YYREEE (reference sequence). The CDR3 is made up of 16 amino acids. Germline trimming cut 1 base from V and 5 bases from J; bases unmatched to any gene: 8. CDR3: CASSLFSGDRGYGYTF. As DNA, the CDR3 is TGTGCCAGCAGCTTGTTTAGTGGGGACAGGGGATATGGCTACACCTTC.

The chain carries TRBV5-4 and TRBJ2-3; unclear D gene. Germline V gives CDR1 SGHNT, CDR2 YYREEE (reference sequence). V lost 2 bases and J 6 bases, leaving 7 bases between the germline ends. CDR3 length equals 12 residues. This CDR3 is CASSFYSDTQYF. The DNA of the CDR3 is TGTGCCAGCAGCTTTTATTCTGATACGCAGTATTTT.

J is TRBJ2-7 and V is TRBV7-2, with 9 bases that match TRBD2. The CDR3 sequence is 15 residues long. J gave up 7 bases and V 5 bases, and 12 bases lay outside the gene matches. The germline gives CDR1 SGHTA, CDR2 FQGNSA. The CDR3 reads CASSRGGGAGWEQYF. The CDR3 nucleotides are TGTGCCAGCAGCCGCGGGGGGGGCGCAGGTTGGGAGCAGTACTTC.

V gene TRBV9 combines with J gene TRBJ2-1; TRBD2 aligns across 13 bases. Germline CDR1 reads SGDLS; CDR2 reads YYNGEE. The length of the CDR3 is 15 residues. The junction had 3 bases not matched to a gene; V was cut back by 0 bases and J by 9 bases. The CDR3 here is CASSVGTSGGGEQFF. The CDR3 DNA follows: TGTGCCAGCAGCGTAGGGACTAGCGGGGGTGGTGAGCAGTTCTTC.

This rearrangement joins TRBV2 to TRBJ1-5; D gene ambiguous. The CDR3 is made up of 15 amino acids. CDR1 is SNHLY and CDR2 is FYNNEI in the germline V gene. The V and J ends lost 2 bases and 0 bases respectively, with 8 bases between them. The CDR3 is CASSETGYSNQPQHF. The DNA for the CDR3 is TGTGCCAGCAGTGAAACCGGGTATAGCAATCAGCCCCAGCATTTT.

The sample holds a few counts of this clone. J is TRBJ1-2 and V is TRBV5-6; a weak D match, TRBD1 (6 bases). V gave up 5 bases and J gave up 10 bases, with 18 bases separating them. Germline V gene data show CDR1 as SGHDT and CDR2 as YYEEEE. CDR3 length: 13 residues. The DNA of the CDR3 is TGTGCCAGCAGACCCGGACAGCTCCGGGCCTACACCTTC. This gives the protein CASRPGQLRAYTF.

This clone was seen a handful of times. J is TRBJ2-3 and V is TRBV7-3, with unresolved D. V lost 0 bases and J 5 bases, leaving 6 bases between the germline ends. Germline values: CDR1 SGHTA, CDR2 FQGTGA. This CDR3 spans 13 amino acids. DNA of the CDR3: TGTGCCAGCAGCTTAACCGAGCGAGATACGCAGTATTTT. The encoded protein is CASSLTERDTQYF.

This clone has only a few counts. This sequence joins TRBV4-3 and TRBJ2-1, with TRBD2 identical over 8 bases. This CDR3 spans 15 amino acids. The germline V gene has CDR1 LGHNA and CDR2 YSLEER. V shed 0 bases, J shed 10 bases, and the junction held 8 bases outside the gene matches. This chain's CDR3 is CASSQDLRGVLEQFF. CDR3 DNA: TGCGCCAGCAGCCAAGATTTGCGGGGGGTGTTGGAGCAGTTCTTC.

A few counts support this clone. V usage is TRBV5-4 and J usage is TRBJ2-7; D possibly corresponds to TRBD1 (6 bases). Germline V gene lookup returns CDR1 SGHNT and CDR2 YYREEE (reference sequence). Trimming stripped 4 bases from V and 4 bases from J, with 12 bases between. The CDR3 totals 13 residues. CDR3 residues: CASSPNTGYEQYF. CDR3 DNA sequence: TGTGCCAGCAGCCCTAATACAGGGTACGAGCAGTACTTC.

The chain couples TRBV5-1 to TRBJ1-4; D not certain. The CDR3 spans 18 residues. The ends were cut back, 0 bases at V and 3 bases at J, with 18 bases in the middle. The germline CDR1 and CDR2 sequences are SGHRS and YFSETQ. CDR3 coding DNA: TGCGCCAGCAGCTTGGATGGGGTGGTGTTCGGGGCTAATGAAAAACTGTTTTTT. It yields the protein CASSLDGVVFGANEKLFF.